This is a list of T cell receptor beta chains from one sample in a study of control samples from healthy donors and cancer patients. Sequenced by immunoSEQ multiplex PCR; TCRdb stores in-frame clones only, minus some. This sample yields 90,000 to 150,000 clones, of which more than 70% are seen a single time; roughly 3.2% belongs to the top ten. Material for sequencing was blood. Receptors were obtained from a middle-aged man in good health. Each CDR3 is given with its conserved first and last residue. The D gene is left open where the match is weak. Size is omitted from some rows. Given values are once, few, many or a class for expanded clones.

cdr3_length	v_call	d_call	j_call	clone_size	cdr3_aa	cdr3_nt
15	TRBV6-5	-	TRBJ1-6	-	CASSYADSYNSPLHF	TGTGCCAGCAGTTACGCGGACTCCTATAATTCACCCCTCCACTTT
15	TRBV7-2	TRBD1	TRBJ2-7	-	CASSPRDRHSYEQYF	TGTGCCAGCAGCCCCCGGGACAGACACTCCTACGAGCAGTACTTC
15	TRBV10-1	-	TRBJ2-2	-	CASSTGRAYTGELFF	TGCGCCAGCAGTACAGGGCGGGCATACACCGGGGAGCTGTTTTTT
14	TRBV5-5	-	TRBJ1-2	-	CASSFQEANYGYTF	TGTGCCAGCAGCTTCCAGGAAGCTAACTATGGCTACACCTTC
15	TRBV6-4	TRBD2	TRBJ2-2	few	CASSPTSGGTGELFF	TGTGCCAGCAGCCCTACTAGCGGGGGCACCGGGGAGCTGTTTTTT
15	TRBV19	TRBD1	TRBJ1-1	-	CASSLNRGLYTEAFF	TGTGCCAGTAGCCTAAACAGGGGGCTATACACTGAAGCTTTCTTT
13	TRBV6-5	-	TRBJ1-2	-	CASRTTGNYGYTF	TGTGCCAGCAGGACGACAGGAAACTATGGCTACACCTTC
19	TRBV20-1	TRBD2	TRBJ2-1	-	CSASCPSPTSGGVHREQFF	TGCAGTGCTAGTTGCCCATCCCCGACTAGCGGGGGGGTCCACCGTGAGCAGTTCTTC
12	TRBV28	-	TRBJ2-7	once	CASSSGAREQYF	TGTGCCAGCTCCTCGGGGGCTCGCGAGCAGTACTTC
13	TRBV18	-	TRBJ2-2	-	CASSPQDTGELFF	TGTGCCAGCTCACCACAAGACACCGGGGAGCTGTTTTTT
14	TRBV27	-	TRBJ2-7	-	CASRRGSFSYEQYF	TGTGCCAGCAGGCGGGGATCCTTCTCCTACGAGCAGTACTTC
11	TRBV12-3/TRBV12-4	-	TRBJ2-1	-	CASSLSWRQFF	TGTGCCAGCAGTTTGTCATGGAGGCAGTTCTTC
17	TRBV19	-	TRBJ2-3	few	CASNFGGANLNTDTQYF	TGTGCCAGTAATTTTGGGGGAGCAAACCTAAACACAGATACGCAGTATTTT
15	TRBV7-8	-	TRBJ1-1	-	CASSLGGGGNTEAFF	TGTGCCAGCAGCTTAGGAGGGGGTGGGAACACTGAAGCTTTCTTT
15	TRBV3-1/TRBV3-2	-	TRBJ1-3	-	CASSHTGISGNTIYF	TGTGCCAGCAGCCACACAGGAATCTCTGGAAACACCATATATTTT
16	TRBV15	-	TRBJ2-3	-	CATSREGRTSTDTQYF	TGTGCCACCAGCAGAGAGGGCAGAACTAGCACAGATACGCAGTATTTT
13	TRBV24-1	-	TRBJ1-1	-	CATSVGSRAEAFF	TGTGCCACCAGTGTGGGGTCCCGCGCTGAAGCTTTCTTT
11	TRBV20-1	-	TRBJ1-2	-	CSASFNYGYTF	TGCAGTGCTAGCTTCAACTATGGCTACACCTTC
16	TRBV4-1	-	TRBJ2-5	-	CASSQGLTGLLETQYF	TGCGCCAGCAGCCAAGGACTGACAGGCTTGTTGGAGACCCAGTACTTC
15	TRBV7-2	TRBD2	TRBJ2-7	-	CASSLVRGDSYEQYF	TGTGCCAGCAGCTTAGTTCGGGGGGACTCCTACGAGCAGTACTTC
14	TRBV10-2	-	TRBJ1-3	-	CASTEGSAGNTIYF	TGCGCCAGCACCGAGGGCAGCGCTGGAAACACCATATATTTT
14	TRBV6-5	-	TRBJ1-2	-	CASSYSGGAGGYTF	TGTGCCAGCAGTTACTCCGGGGGGGCGGGAGGCTACACCTTC
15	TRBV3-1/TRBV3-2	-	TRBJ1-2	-	CASSQERGQGNGYTF	TGTGCCAGCAGCCAAGAAAGAGGGCAGGGGAATGGCTACACCTTC
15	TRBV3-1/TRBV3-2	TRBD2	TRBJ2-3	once	CASSPTSGSTDTQYF	TGTGCCAGCAGCCCCACTAGCGGGAGCACAGATACGCAGTATTTT
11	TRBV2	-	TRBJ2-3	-	CAATGGHTQYF	TGTGCCGCAACCGGGGGGCATACGCAGTATTTT
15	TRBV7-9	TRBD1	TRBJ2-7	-	CASSSPGQTIYEQYF	TGTGCCAGCAGCTCACCGGGACAGACTATCTACGAGCAGTACTTC